One and the same sample provided the 7 T cell receptor beta chains below, sequenced in a study of early T cells in non-severe SARS-CoV-2 infection. TCRdb reprocessed the 5' RACE reads via MiXCR and lists one record per CDR3 protein. The sample includes tens of thousands of distinct CDR3 sequences, approximately 5.6% of them seen just once. Sequencing was performed on whole blood. Receptors originate from an adult who was a healthcare worker with PCR-confirmed SARS-CoV-2 infection or an uninfected control (not recorded which).

Ten or more counts support this clonotype. The chain couples TRBV7-2 to TRBJ2-7, with D unclear. CDR3 length: 16 residues. Germline CDR1 SGHTA, CDR2 FQGNSA. Trimming took 5 bases from V and 6 from J, leaving 23 bases between them. CDR3 DNA sequence: TGTGCCAGCAGCCGAGGAAGGCGACAAATCCCTACCGAGCAGTACTTC. Protein product: CASSRGRRQIPTEQYF.

At least ten counts were recorded for this clonotype. The genes are TRBV5-1 and TRBJ2-5; D call uncertain. Trimming left V 5 bases short and J 1 base short, with 9 bases between. The length of the CDR3 is 13 residues. Per germline, CDR1 SGHRS and CDR2 YFSETQ. CDR3 bases: TGCGCCAGCAGTTATAGCACCCAAGAGACCCAGTACTTC. The encoded protein is CASSYSTQETQYF.

The chain recombines TRBV6-4 with TRBJ2-1, with 13 positions matching TRBD2. The CDR3 runs 16 residues. Looked up from germline, CDR1 is MRHNA and CDR2 is SNTAGT. V shed 6 bases and J 1 base; nucleotides not matched to a gene: 3. The CDR3 region has the DNA TGTGCCAGCAGCTGGGGACTAGCGGGGTCCTACAATGAGCAGTTCTTC. This translates into CASSWGLAGSYNEQFF.

There are many counts of this clonotype. This chain uses TRBV28 with TRBJ2-3; the D gene is possibly TRBD2 (5 bases). CDR1 is MDHEN, CDR2 SYDVKM, per germline. The CDR3 totals 15 residues. Trimming cost V 6 bases and J 3 bases, with 16 bases left between them. CDR3 protein: CASRLSGAYTDTQYF. For the CDR3, the DNA is TGTGCCAGCAGGCTGAGCGGTGCGTATACAGATACGCAGTATTTT.

The rearrangement uses TRBV6-2 or TRBV6-3 and TRBJ2-1, with 9 bases lining up with TRBD2. From germline, CDR1 is MNHEY and CDR2 SVGEGT. With 11 bases clipped from V and 12 bases from J, the junction kept 11 bases outside the gene matches. This CDR3 is 12 amino acids long. CDR3 residues: CALGAGGITQFF. DNA of the CDR3: TGTGCCCTAGGCGCGGGAGGGATTACGCAGTTCTTC.

The table lists this clonotype with many counts. The chain has TRBV11-1 and TRBJ2-1; D is possibly TRBD1 (5 bases). Germline values: CDR1 SGHAT, CDR2 FQDESV (reference sequence). The CDR3 runs to 15 residues. The germline V and J ends were trimmed by 4 bases and 0 bases, with 10 bases remaining between them. CDR3 in DNA: TGTGCCAGCAGCTCCCGACAGAGCTCCTACAATGAGCAGTTCTTC. Protein product: CASSSRQSSYNEQFF.

This clonotype was recorded a few times. J is TRBJ1-5 and V is TRBV7-2, with a weak D call TRBD1 (6 bases). The length of the CDR3 is 16 residues. Germline CDR1 SGHTA, CDR2 FQGNSA. V was shortened by 5 bases and J by 1 base, with 15 bases between the two germline ends. The CDR3 protein is CASSPIRGASNQPQHF. The CDR3 DNA is TGTGCCAGCAGCCCGATTCGGGGGGCGAGCAATCAGCCCCAGCATTTT. Using reference TRBV7-2 and TRBJ1-5 for the parts outside the CDR3, the full variable domain is GAGVSQSPSNKVTEKGKDVELRCDPISGHTALYWYRQSLGQGLEFLIYFQGNSAPDKSGLPSDRFSAERTGGSVSTLTIQRTQQEDSAVYLCASSPIRGASNQPQHFGDGTRLSIL.